Listed below are T cell receptor beta chains from one sample, sequenced in a study of blood T cells in healthy people across ages. MiXCR, applied by TCRdb to the 5' RACE reads, yields one record per CDR3 protein. The repertoire consists of approximately 940,000 distinct CDR3 sequences, with roughly 50% occurring once and the leading ten covering under 15%. Source material: blood. Receptors were obtained from a man aged 25-45 years in good health. The CDR3 runs from the conserved cysteine through the conserved F or W. The D gene is left open where the match is weak. The size of a clone is reported for some rows only, either as once, few or many, or as a class for expanded clones.

size,V,D,J,DNA,CDR3
.,TRBV7-2,TRBD2,TRBJ2-3,TGTGCCAGCAGCCCGACTAGCCCGCCTGGCACAGATACGCAGTATTTT,CASSPTSPPGTDTQYF
once,TRBV27,TRBD1,TRBJ2-7,TGTGCCAGCAGAAACCCTGGGACAGGGGGCTCGGGCGAGCAGTACTTC,CASRNPGTGGSGEQYF
.,TRBV4-2,.,TRBJ1-4,TGTGCCAGCAGCCAAGAAGGGTCAACTAATGAAAAACTGTTTTTT,CASSQEGSTNEKLFF
.,TRBV5-1,TRBD2,TRBJ2-3,TGCGCCAGCAGCTTGGCCCTAGCGGGGGGGCCAGATACGCAGTATTTT,CASSLALAGGPDTQYF
.,TRBV27,.,TRBJ2-2,TGTGCCAGCAGTTTTCGGCTAGGGGACACCGGGGAGCTGTTTTTT,CASSFRLGDTGELFF
.,TRBV20-1,.,TRBJ1-5,TGCAGTGCTAGTTTCAATACAGGGACTCGCAATCAGCCCCAGCATTTT,CSASFNTGTRNQPQHF
many,TRBV2,.,TRBJ2-3,TGTGCCAGCGTTGGCTCCGGGACTGCAACAGATACGCAGTATTTT,CASVGSGTATDTQYF
.,TRBV7-6,.,TRBJ2-7,TGTGCCAGCAGCCCGGACACTAGGTTATACTACGAGCAGTACTTC,CASSPDTRLYYEQYF
.,TRBV6-2/TRBV6-3,TRBD2,TRBJ2-3,TGTGCCAGCACGCGAGCGGGGGGGCCACGCACAGATACGCAGTATTTT,CASTRAGGPRTDTQYF
.,TRBV3-1,.,TRBJ2-1,TGTGCCAGCAGTCACAACCCGGGTGGGGTATACAATGAGCAGTTCTTC,CASSHNPGGVYNEQFF
.,TRBV5-6,TRBD2,TRBJ2-3,TGTGCCAGCAGCTTGGGTCCAACGGGGGGAACTAGCACAGATACGCAGTATTTT,CASSLGPTGGTSTDTQYF
.,TRBV7-2,.,TRBJ2-7,TGTGCCAGCAGCTTAGTGCGGCAGCAGTACTTC,CASSLVRQQYF
.,TRBV27,.,TRBJ2-1,TGTGCCAGCACTCCAGGACCCTCCGCGGAGCAGTTCTTC,CASTPGPSAEQFF
few,TRBV10-3,.,TRBJ2-3,TGTGCCATCAGTGAGTCGTTGGCGGATACGCAGTATTTT,CAISESLADTQYF
.,TRBV20-1,.,TRBJ1-2,TGCAGTGCTAGGGAAGGGAACCTCTATGGCTACACCTTC,CSAREGNLYGYTF
.,TRBV29-1,.,TRBJ2-7,TGCAGCGTACGACAGTCAGCCTACGAGCAGTACTTC,CSVRQSAYEQYF
many,TRBV20-1,TRBD1,TRBJ2-7,TGCAGTGCTAGACAAACCGGGACAGGCCTGTACGAGCAGTACTTC,CSARQTGTGLYEQYF
.,TRBV6-1,.,TRBJ2-1,TGTGCCAGCAGTGACAGACCCAATGAGCAGTTCTTC,CASSDRPNEQFF
.,TRBV11-3,.,TRBJ2-3,TGTGCCACCGAACGGAGGGGCGCGGATACGCAGTATTTT,CATERRGADTQYF
.,TRBV9,.,TRBJ2-1,TGTGCCAGCAGCGTAGGGAGGGGGGAGTACGATGAGCAGTTCTTC,CASSVGRGEYDEQFF
.,TRBV10-3,.,TRBJ2-3,TGTGCCATCAGTCCGGGACGGCGCACAGATACGCAGTATTTT,CAISPGRRTDTQYF
few,TRBV3-1,.,TRBJ2-7,TGTGCCAGCAGCCCAAGGATGGGCCACGAGCAGTACTTC,CASSPRMGHEQYF
.,TRBV2,TRBD1,TRBJ1-2,TGTGCCAGCAGTACCAACAGGGGGCGCGGCTACACCTTC,CASSTNRGRGYTF
few,TRBV20-1,.,TRBJ2-7,TGCAGTGCTAGAGTTGAAGTGGACGCCGAGCAGTACTTC,CSARVEVDAEQYF
few,TRBV21-1,.,TRBJ2-7,TGTGCCAGCACCTCAAAGCCCCTACCGGGACTACCCTTCTACGAGCAGTACTTC,CASTSKPLPGLPFYEQYF
.,TRBV12-3/TRBV12-4,.,TRBJ1-1,TGTGCCAGCACGGGACAAATGAACACTGAAGCTTTCTTT,CASTGQMNTEAFF
.,TRBV5-1,.,TRBJ2-7,TGCGCCAGCAAGGGGTCCAGAAACCTTTACGAGCAGTACTTC,CASKGSRNLYEQYF
.,TRBV4-1,.,TRBJ2-6,TGCGCCAGCAGCCAAGAGATGAGGGGTGGGGCCAACGTCCTGACTTTC,CASSQEMRGGANVLTF
.,TRBV5-1,TRBD2,TRBJ2-1,TGCGCCAGCAGACAGAGCGGGGTCTCCTACAATGAGCAGTTCTTC,CASRQSGVSYNEQFF
once,TRBV20-1,TRBD1,TRBJ2-5,TGCAGTGCTAGAGATCTAACGGGGACAGGGGGCCGCGTCGAGACCCAGTACTTC,CSARDLTGTGGRVETQYF
.,TRBV4-1,.,TRBJ2-7,TGCGCCAGCAGCCAAGAACGGGACATACCCTACGAGCAGTACTTC,CASSQERDIPYEQYF
.,TRBV12-3/TRBV12-4,.,TRBJ1-5,TGTGCCAGCAGTTTCACGGGCAGCAATCAGCCCCAGCATTTT,CASSFTGSNQPQHF
.,TRBV4-3,TRBD1,TRBJ1-2,TGCGCCAGCAGCCCGACAGGGGGCCCCGGGGTTTTTGGCTACACCTTC,CASSPTGGPGVFGYTF
.,TRBV3-1,TRBD1,TRBJ2-4,TGTGCCAGCAGCCCCCGGGACAGGCAGGACATTCAGTACTTC,CASSPRDRQDIQYF
.,TRBV5-1,TRBD1,TRBJ2-7,TGCGCCAGCAGTGCCGGGACAGGGAATCATGAGCAGTACTTC,CASSAGTGNHEQYF
few,TRBV5-1,TRBD2,TRBJ2-1,TGCGCCAGCAGCTTGGGGGGACTAGACAATGAGCAGTTCTTC,CASSLGGLDNEQFF
few,TRBV4-2,.,TRBJ2-1,TGTGCCAGCAGCCAAGAGTCCGGGACCTACAATGAGCAGTTCTTC,CASSQESGTYNEQFF
.,TRBV3-1,.,TRBJ2-2,TGTGCCAGCAGAAGGGGCGGGGAGCTGTTTTTT,CASRRGGELFF
few,TRBV12-3/TRBV12-4,.,TRBJ2-7,TGTGCCAGCGCGACAAACAGGCTCGACTACGAGCAGTACTTC,CASATNRLDYEQYF
.,TRBV20-1,TRBD1,TRBJ1-5,TGCAGTGCTAGGTACAGGGGTAAGGGTCAGCCCCAGCATTTT,CSARYRGKGQPQHF
.,TRBV12-3/TRBV12-4,.,TRBJ1-1,TGTGCCAGCAGGTTTCAGAACACTGAAGCTTTCTTT,CASRFQNTEAFF
.,TRBV5-1,TRBD2,TRBJ2-1,TGCGCCAGCAACGGGCTGACTAGCGGGGGGGCCGATGAGCAGTTCTTC,CASNGLTSGGADEQFF
.,TRBV4-1,.,TRBJ2-7,TGCGCCAGCAGCCAAGAAAGGAGGGTGTCCGACGAGCAGTACTTC,CASSQERRVSDEQYF
.,TRBV6-2/TRBV6-3,.,TRBJ2-3,TGTGCCAGCAGTTACTCGAAGGGGGGGTTCACAGATACGCAGTATTTT,CASSYSKGGFTDTQYF
many,TRBV2,.,TRBJ1-5,TGTGCCAGCAGCAAGGCGGGAAATAGCAATCAGCCCCAGCATTTT,CASSKAGNSNQPQHF
.,TRBV2,.,TRBJ2-7,TGTGCCAGCAGCGAGCGGGACGAGCAGTACTTC,CASSERDEQYF
few,TRBV24-1,.,TRBJ2-1,TGTGCCACCGGGGACCTGGGGAATGAGCAGTTCTTC,CATGDLGNEQFF
.,TRBV5-6,.,TRBJ2-1,TGTGCCAGCAGCTGGGGGCAAAGTGTTTACAATGAGCAGTTCTTC,CASSWGQSVYNEQFF
.,TRBV30,TRBD1,TRBJ2-1,TGTGCCTGGACCCCCAGGGGGCCAAATGAGCAGTTCTTC,CAWTPRGPNEQFF
.,TRBV20-1,TRBD1,TRBJ2-5,TGCAGTGCTGGGGGACCTACTAGAGGGGGCGAGACCCAGTACTTC,CSAGGPTRGGETQYF
once,TRBV28,TRBD2,TRBJ2-1,TGTGCCAGCATAATCCGGGGGGGGAGTCATGAGCAGTTCTTC,CASIIRGGSHEQFF